This T cell receptor (beta chain) was observed in a study of blood T cell repertoires in COVID-19 (dated by TCRdb to the early 2020s). As for the study more broadly: Samples from collaborators originated in the United States, Italy and Spain and spanned both the acute and convalescent phases of COVID-19. The material from the prospective study consisted of cDNA or gDNA derived from T cells, B-cell-depleted T cells, or PBMCs. Deeply sampled blood TCRbeta repertoires from subjects exposed to, actively infected with, or recovered from COVID-19 were included in the dataset. The repertoires were released in a freely available public database intended as a resource for research on the immune response to SARS-CoV-2. The samples were drawn from two sources: the first 160 participants of the ongoing ImmuneRACE study, and 1,254 subjects contributed by 6 global collaborators. A de-identified subject ID, COVID-19 status, age in years and sex were almost always included in the sample metadata. Where available, HLA class I and class II types were obtained from metadata supplied by the sample provider rather than from assay-based typing. Results the study describes overall, beyond this receptor: How much clinical and demographic metadata was included differed by source and by participant, and the metadata was provided uncurated.

According to the germline V gene, CDR1 reads SGHRS and CDR2 reads YFSETQ. V and J are trimmed by 3 bases and 3 bases, and the gene matches miss 0 bases of the junction. The CDR3, from cysteine to phenylalanine, totals 13 residues. Only the CDR3 region is kept as DNA, spanning 39 bases read in frame from base 1. The collaborating institutions used their own protocols to collect whole blood in K2EDTA tubes. Collaborator samples were shipped for TCRbeta analysis as frozen whole blood, isolated PBMCs, or DNA extracted from either sample type. The immunoSEQ Assay, a bias-controlled multiplex PCR, was used to amplify TCRbeta CDR3 regions from genomic DNA. In the paper's pipeline: The number of nucleated cells in each sample was estimated by amplification of reference gene primers within the assay. To quantify the absolute abundance of each unique TCRbeta CDR3 rearrangement, sequence reads were collapsed and filtered. For each sample, productive Simpson clonality was calculated by taking the square root of Simpson's diversity index across productive rearrangements. Drawn from immuneACCESS, this table holds only the in-frame rearrangements with V and J called that TCRdb kept. Clones are partly lost; checked studies trace under half to an unresolved V gene and leave the rest unexplained. V, J and clone size derive from that table, while D and trimming were established from the DNA sequence. The sample table lists 300,000 to 350,000 clones, more than 70% of them with a count of one. The ten largest clones capture 3% of the sample.

Worth noting for this clone: Its specific antigen is unknown. Per-nucleotide qualities are absent, and no much larger clonotype sits a single base away. Within the sample, other DNA sequences also encode this same CDR3.

The V and J genes are TRBV5-1 and TRBJ1-1, with 9 bases aligning to TRBD1. The sequenced material came from peripheral blood. The source of this sequence is a man aged 25 to 45 with active or convalescent COVID-19. In nucleotides, the sequence is TGCGCCAGCAGCTGGACAGGGGACACTGAAGCTTTCTTT. Translated, this is CASSWTGDTEAFF. Supplemented by the reference TRBV5-1 and TRBJ1-1 proteins around the CDR3, the complete variable domain is KAGVTQTPRYLIKTRGQQVTLSCSPISGHRSVSWYQQTPGQGLQFLFEYFSETQRNKGNFPGRFSGRQFSNSRSEMNVSTLELGDSALYLCASSWTGDTEAFFGQGTRLTVV.